Detailed here is one T cell receptor beta chain. Time point described: newly diagnosed GD, antithyroid drugs for less than 3 months. PBMC-extracted RNA yielded the TCR library. The CDR3 spans 15 residues. In germline, CDR1 is SQVTM, CDR2 ANQGSEA. V gave up 7 bases and J gave up 2 bases; unmatched junction bases: 6. The entry originates in a study of regulatory T cells in long-lasting Graves disease. CDR3 regions were amplified by Arm-PCR using iRepertoire HTBI primers to build TCR beta libraries. In TCRdb, the multiplex PCR reads were re-called with MiXCR into one record per CDR3 protein. Altogether about 530,000 distinct CDR3 sequences are present, more than 15% being singletons, with the ten largest covering 20% to 25%. These records were also assigned to another study, of T cells in Graves' hyperthyroidism and ophthalmopathy.

The chain recombines TRBV29-1 with TRBJ2-3; TRBD2 aligns across 13 bases. The sequence was collected from a middle-aged woman with Graves disease. The specimen was peripheral blood mononuclear cells (PBMCs), collected at new diagnosis, from a patient treated with antithyroid drugs. CDR3 protein: CSAGGTSGDTDTQYF. The CDR3 DNA follows: TGCAGCGCCGGGGGGACTAGCGGGGACACAGATACGCAGTATTTT.